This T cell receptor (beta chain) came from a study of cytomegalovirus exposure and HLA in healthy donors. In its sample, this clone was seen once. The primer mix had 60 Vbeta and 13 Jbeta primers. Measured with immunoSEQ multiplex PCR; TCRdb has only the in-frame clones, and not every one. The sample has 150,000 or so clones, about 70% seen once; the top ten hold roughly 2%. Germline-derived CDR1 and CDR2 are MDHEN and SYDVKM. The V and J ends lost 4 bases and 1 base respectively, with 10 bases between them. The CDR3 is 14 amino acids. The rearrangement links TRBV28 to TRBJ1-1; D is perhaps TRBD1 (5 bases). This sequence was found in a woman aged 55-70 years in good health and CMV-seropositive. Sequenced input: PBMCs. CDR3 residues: CASSWQGGNTEAFF. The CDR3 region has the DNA TGTGCCAGCAGTTGGCAGGGAGGGAACACTGAAGCTTTCTTT. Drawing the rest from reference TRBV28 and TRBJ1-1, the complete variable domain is DVKVTQSSRYLVKRTGEKVFLECVQDMDHENMFWYRQDPGLGLRLIYFSYDVKMKEKGDIPEGYSVSREKKERFSLILESASTNQTSMYLCASSWQGGNTEAFFGQGTRLTVV.